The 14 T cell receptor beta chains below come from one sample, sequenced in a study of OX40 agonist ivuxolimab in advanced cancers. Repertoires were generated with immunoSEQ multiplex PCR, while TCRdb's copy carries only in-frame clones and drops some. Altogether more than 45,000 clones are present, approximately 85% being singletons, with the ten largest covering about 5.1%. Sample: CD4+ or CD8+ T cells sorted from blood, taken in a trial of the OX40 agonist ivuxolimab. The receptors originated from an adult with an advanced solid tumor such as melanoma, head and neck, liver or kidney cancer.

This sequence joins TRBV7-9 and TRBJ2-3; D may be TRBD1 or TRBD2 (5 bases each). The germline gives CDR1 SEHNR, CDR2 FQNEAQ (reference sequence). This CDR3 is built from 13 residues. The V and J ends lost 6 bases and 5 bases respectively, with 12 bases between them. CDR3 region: CASSARGGDTQYF. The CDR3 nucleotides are TGTGCCAGCAGTGCCCGGGGCGGAGATACGCAGTATTTT.

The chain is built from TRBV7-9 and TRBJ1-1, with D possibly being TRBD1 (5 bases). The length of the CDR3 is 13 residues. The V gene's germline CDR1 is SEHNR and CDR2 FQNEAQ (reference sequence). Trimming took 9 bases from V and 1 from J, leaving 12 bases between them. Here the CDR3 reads CASNGGPNTEAFF. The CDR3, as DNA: TGTGCCAGTAACGGGGGTCCGAACACTGAAGCTTTCTTT. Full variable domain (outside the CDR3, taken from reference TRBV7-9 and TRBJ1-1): DTGVSQNPRHKITKRGQNVTFRCDPISEHNRLYWYRQTLGQGPEFLTYFQNEAQLEKSRLLSDRFSAERPKGSFSTLEIQRTEQGDSAMYLCASNGGPNTEAFFGQGTRLTVV.

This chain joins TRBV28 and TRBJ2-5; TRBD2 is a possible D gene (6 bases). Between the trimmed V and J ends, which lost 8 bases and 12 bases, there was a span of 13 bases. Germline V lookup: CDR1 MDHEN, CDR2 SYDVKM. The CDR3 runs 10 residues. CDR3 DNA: TGTGCCAGCGGGGAGGAACGGAAGTACTTC. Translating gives CASGEERKYF.

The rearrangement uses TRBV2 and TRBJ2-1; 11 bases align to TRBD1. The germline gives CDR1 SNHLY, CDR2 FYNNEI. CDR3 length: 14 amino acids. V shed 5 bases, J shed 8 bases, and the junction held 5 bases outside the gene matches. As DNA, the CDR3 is TGTGCCAGCAGTCGCCTGGGACAGGGGGATGAGCAGTTCTTC. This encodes CASSRLGQGDEQFF.

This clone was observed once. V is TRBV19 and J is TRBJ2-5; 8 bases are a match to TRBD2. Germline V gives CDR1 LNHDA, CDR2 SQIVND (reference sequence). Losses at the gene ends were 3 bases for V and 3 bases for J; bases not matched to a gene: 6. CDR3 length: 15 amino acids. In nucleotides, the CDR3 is TGTGCCAGTAGTATCCCGGGAGCGGGAGAAGAGACCCAGTACTTC. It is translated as CASSIPGAGEETQYF.

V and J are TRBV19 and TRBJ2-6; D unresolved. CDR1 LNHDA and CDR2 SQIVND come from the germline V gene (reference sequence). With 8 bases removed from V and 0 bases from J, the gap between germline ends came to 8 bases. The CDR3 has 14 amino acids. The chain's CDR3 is CASSSSSGANVLTF. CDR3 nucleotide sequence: TGTGCCAGTTCTTCGAGCTCTGGGGCCAACGTCCTGACTTTC.

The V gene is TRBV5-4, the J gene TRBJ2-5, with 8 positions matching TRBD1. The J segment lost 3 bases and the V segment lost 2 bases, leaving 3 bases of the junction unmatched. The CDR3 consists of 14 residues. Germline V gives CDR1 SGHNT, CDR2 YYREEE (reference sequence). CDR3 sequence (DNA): TGTGCCAGCAGCTTATCGACAGGGGAAGAGACCCAGTACTTC. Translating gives CASSLSTGEETQYF. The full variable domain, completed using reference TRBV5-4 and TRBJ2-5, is ETGVTQSPTHLIKTRGQQVTLRCSSQSGHNTVSWYQQALGQGPQFIFQYYREEENGRGNFPPRFSGLQFPNYSSELNVNALELDDSALYLCASSLSTGEETQYFGPGTRLLVL.

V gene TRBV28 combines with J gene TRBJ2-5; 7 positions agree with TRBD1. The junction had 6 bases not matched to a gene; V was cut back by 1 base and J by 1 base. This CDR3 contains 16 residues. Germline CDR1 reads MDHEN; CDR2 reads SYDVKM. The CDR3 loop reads CASSLYPGDSQETQYF. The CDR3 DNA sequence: TGTGCCAGCAGTTTATACCCCGGGGACAGCCAAGAGACCCAGTACTTC. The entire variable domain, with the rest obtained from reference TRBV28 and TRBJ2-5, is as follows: DVKVTQSSRYLVKRTGEKVFLECVQDMDHENMFWYRQDPGLGLRLIYFSYDVKMKEKGDIPEGYSVSREKKERFSLILESASTNQTSMYLCASSLYPGDSQETQYFGPGTRLLVL.

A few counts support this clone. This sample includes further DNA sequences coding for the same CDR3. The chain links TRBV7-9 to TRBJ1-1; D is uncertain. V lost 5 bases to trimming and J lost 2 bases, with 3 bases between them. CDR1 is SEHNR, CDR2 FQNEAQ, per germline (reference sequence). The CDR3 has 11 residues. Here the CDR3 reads CASSLNTEAFF. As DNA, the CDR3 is TGTGCCAGCAGCCTAAACACTGAAGCTTTCTTT.

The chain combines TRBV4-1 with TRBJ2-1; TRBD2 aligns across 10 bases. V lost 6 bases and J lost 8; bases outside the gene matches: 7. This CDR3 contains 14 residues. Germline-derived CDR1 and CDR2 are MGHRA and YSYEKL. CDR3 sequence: CASRKLAGEDEQFF. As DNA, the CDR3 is TGCGCCAGCAGGAAGCTAGCGGGAGAGGATGAGCAGTTCTTC.

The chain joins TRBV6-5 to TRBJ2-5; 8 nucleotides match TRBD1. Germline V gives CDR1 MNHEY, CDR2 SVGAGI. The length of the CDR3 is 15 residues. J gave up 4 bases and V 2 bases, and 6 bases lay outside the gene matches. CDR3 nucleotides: TGTGCCAGCAGTTACGGCAGGGGGCTAGTAGAGACCCAGTACTTC. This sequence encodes CASSYGRGLVETQYF.

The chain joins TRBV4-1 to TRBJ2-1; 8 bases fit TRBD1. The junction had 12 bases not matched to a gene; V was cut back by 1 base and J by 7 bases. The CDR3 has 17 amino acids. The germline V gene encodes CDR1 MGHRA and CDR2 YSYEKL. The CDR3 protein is CASSQGGQAKRKNEQFF. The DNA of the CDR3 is TGCGCCAGCAGCCAAGGGGGACAGGCAAAGCGTAAGAATGAGCAGTTCTTC.

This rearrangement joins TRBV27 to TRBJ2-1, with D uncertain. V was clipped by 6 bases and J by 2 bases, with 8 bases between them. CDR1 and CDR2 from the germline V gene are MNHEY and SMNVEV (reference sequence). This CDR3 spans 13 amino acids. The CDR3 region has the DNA TGTGCCAGCAGCCCAAGGGCCTACAATGAGCAGTTCTTC. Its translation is CASSPRAYNEQFF.

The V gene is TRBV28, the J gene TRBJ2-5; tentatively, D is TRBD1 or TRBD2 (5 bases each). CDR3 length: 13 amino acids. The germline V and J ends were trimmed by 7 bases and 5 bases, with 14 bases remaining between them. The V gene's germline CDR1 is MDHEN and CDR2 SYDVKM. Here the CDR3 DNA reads TGTGCCAGCAACCCCCCGGGGCTTGAGACCCAGTACTTC. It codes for CASNPPGLETQYF.